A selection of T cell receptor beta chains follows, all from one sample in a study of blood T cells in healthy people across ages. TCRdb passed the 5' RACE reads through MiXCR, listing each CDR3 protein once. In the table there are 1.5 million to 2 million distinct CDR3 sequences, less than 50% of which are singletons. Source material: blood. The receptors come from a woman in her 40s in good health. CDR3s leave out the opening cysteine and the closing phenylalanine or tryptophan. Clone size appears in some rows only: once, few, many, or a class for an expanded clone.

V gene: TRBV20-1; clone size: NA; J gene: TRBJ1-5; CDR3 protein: SAQQLLVQPQH
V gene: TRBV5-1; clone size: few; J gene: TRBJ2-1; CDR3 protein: ASSRESTSYNEQF
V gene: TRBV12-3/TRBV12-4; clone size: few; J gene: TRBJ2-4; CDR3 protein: ASQGPLAKNIQY
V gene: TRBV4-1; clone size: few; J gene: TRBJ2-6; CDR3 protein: ASRSLGANVLT
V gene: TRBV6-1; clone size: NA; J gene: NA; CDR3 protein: ASIPDSYEQY
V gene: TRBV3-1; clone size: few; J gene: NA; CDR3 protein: ASSQQFLGEQY
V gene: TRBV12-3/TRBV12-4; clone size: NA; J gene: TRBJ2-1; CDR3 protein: ASRPWGQFLRDNHNGQF
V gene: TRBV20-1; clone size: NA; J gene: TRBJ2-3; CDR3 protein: SGRGGTSTDTQY
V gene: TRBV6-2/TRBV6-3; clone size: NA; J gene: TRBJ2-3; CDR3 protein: ASSYSHTDTQY
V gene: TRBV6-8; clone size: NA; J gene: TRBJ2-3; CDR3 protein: ASSYRGQPPPTDTQY
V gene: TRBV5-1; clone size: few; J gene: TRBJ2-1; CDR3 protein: ASSLGLYDNEQF
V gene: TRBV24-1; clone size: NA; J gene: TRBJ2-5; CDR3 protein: ATRQEAQETQY
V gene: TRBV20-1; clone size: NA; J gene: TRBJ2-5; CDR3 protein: SARERQETQY
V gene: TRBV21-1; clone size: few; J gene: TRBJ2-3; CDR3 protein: ASSKEAAYGTDTQY
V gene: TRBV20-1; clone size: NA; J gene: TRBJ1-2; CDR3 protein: SAAREGAQGYT
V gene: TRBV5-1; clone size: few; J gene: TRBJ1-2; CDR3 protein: ASSLTRDSGYT
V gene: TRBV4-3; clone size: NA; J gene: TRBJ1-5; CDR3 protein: ASSPRIRVQPQH
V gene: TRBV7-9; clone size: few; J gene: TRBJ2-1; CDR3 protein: ASSLVKASEGEQF
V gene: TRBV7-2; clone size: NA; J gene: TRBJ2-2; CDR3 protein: ASSDRVGELF
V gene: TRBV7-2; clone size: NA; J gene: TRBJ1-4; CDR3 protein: ASSFYSLNEKLF
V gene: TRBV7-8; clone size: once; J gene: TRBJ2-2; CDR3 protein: ATGKNTGELF
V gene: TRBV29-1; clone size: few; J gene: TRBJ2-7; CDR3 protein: SVLEQSFSYEQY
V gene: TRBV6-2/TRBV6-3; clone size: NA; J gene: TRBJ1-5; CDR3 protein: AGGWGQPQH
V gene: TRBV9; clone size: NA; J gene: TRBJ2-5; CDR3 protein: ASSVGAGGLQETQY
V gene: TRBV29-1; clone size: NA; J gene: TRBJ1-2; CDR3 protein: SVKGYDYT
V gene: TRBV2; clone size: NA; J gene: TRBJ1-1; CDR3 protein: ASNRDSLNTEAF
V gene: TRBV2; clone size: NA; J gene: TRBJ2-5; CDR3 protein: ASSVGTGSIQETQY
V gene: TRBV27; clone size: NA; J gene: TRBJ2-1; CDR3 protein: ASSPTGLSYNEQF
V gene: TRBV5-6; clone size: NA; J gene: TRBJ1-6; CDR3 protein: ASSFAQDNSPLH
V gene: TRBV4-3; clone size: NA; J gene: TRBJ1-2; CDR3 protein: ASSQESRAGYGYT
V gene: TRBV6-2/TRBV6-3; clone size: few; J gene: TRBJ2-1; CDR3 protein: ASSSPLNRRARSSYNEQF
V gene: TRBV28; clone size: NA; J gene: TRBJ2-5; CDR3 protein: ASRTGGWTETQY
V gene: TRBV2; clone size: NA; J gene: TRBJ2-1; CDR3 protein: ASRAGTGGRTNEQF
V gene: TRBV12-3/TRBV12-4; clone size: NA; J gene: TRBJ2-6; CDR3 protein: ASSLGSETGANVLT
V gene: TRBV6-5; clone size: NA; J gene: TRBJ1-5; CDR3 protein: ASRKDSVQPQH
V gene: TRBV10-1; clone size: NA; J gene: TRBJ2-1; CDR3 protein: ASSESGRGEQF
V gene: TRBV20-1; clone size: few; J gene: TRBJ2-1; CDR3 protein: SATKTWGGNEQF
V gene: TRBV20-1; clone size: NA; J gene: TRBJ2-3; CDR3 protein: SASSGPRRTDTQY
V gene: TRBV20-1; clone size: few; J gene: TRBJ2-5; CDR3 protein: SASATDKQETQY
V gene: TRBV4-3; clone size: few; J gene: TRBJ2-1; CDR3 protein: ASSQGQRGGNEQF
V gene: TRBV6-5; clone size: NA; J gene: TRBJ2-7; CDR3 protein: ASTGQGYHNEQY
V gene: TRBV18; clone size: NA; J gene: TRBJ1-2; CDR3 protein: ASSPPDRVTNGYT
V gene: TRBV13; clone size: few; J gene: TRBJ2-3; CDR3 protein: ASSSRADGGTQY
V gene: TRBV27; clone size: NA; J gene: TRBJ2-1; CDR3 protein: ASSLWSGLSYNEQF
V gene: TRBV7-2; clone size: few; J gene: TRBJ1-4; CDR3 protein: ASSRGQGVQEKLF
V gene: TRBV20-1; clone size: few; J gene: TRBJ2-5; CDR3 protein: SARASPPETQY
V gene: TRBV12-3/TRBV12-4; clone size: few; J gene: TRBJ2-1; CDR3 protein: ASSSPEKIYNEQF
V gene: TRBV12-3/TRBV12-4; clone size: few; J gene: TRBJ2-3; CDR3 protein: ASSLRGPFTDTQY